The source of this T cell receptor beta chain is a study of blood T cell repertoires in COVID-19. Study-wide context: The United States, Italy and Spain supplied acute and convalescent COVID-19 samples.

V shed 10 bases and J shed 0 bases, with 16 bases lying between them. The CDR3 totals 15 residues. Looked up from germline, CDR1 is LNHDA and CDR2 is SQIVND (reference sequence). Some clones are missing from TCRdb's copy, which holds only in-frame ones; the method was immunoSEQ multiplex PCR. The sample carries 250,000 to 300,000 clones, approximately 84% recorded once. This receptor was obtained from a man aged 18 to 29 who had recovered from COVID-19. Sequenced input: PBMCs or T cells enriched from blood (not recorded which). The gene calls are TRBV19 and TRBJ1-3, with D possibly TRBD1 on 6 matching bases. CDR3 sequence (DNA): TGTGCCACCGCCCAACAGGGAACCTCTGGAAACACCATATATTTT. This sequence encodes CATAQQGTSGNTIYF.